The 24 T cell receptor beta chains in this list originate from one sample, sequenced in a study of shared clonotypes between healthy human individuals. Clones were sequenced by immunoSEQ multiplex PCR, and TCRdb holds only the in-frame ones, with some missing. Among some 2,000,000 clones listed, less than 95% were seen once. Terminally differentiated effector memory CD45RA+ cells were excluded from the naive CD8 cells, which were CD45RO-negative and positively selected for CCR7. The material sequenced was naive CD8+ T cells sorted from blood. The origin of the receptors is a man between 18 and 35 years old in good health.

The V and J genes are TRBV4-1 and TRBJ2-5, with D possibly being TRBD2 (5 bases). The V gene lost 4 bases and the J gene lost 3 bases, with 9 bases spanning the gap. There are 13 residues in the CDR3. Germline V gene lookup returns CDR1 MGHRA and CDR2 YSYEKL. The CDR3 sequence is CASSRDGEETQYF. Written as DNA, the CDR3 is TGCGCCAGCAGCCGAGACGGGGAAGAGACCCAGTACTTC.

Notes on this clone: At the DNA level, this CDR3 is encoded by other sequences in the same sample as well. The rearrangement links TRBV6-6 to TRBJ2-1, with D unresolved. V shed 0 bases and J shed 6 bases, with 6 bases lying between them. Germline V gene sequence: CDR1 MNHNY, CDR2 SVGAGI (reference sequence). This CDR3 comprises 13 residues. This CDR3 is CASSYSNGNEQFF. The CDR3 region has the DNA TGTGCCAGCAGTTACTCTAACGGCAATGAGCAGTTCTTC.

Note on this clone: Other DNA sequences within the sample encode an identical CDR3. J is TRBJ2-1 and V is TRBV30, with D uncertain. The CDR3 consists of 12 residues. Deletions cut 0 bases from V and 7 bases from J, with 7 bases between. Germline CDR1 reads GTSNPN; CDR2 reads SVGIG (reference sequence). Here the CDR3 reads CAWSVAGNEQFF. CDR3 DNA sequence: TGTGCCTGGAGTGTGGCTGGGAATGAGCAGTTCTTC.

The CDR3 is CAITGVESYNEQFF. In DNA form, the CDR3 reads TGTGCCATTACGGGAGTAGAATCCTACAATGAGCAGTTCTTC. The chain recombines TRBV7-2 with TRBJ2-1; TRBD2 might be the D (6 bases). This CDR3 spans 14 amino acids. CDR1 is SGHTA and CDR2 is FQGNSA in the germline V gene. V was pared by 10 bases and J by 1 base, with 14 bases between.

Note on this clone: The sample has other DNA sequences that encode this CDR3 too. This chain joins TRBV30 and TRBJ2-1; D is unresolved. Trimming removed 1 base from V and 8 bases from J, with 9 bases in between. The CDR3 spans 12 residues. Germline V gene lookup returns CDR1 GTSNPN and CDR2 SVGIG (reference sequence). The CDR3 spells CAWSDLGDEQFF. The CDR3 nucleotides are TGTGCCTGGAGTGACTTGGGTGATGAGCAGTTCTTC. Looking up the rest from reference TRBV30 and TRBJ2-1 gives the full variable domain: SQTIHQWPATLVQPVGSPLSLECTVEGTSNPNLYWYRQAAGRGLQLLFYSVGIGQISSEVPQNLSASRPQDRQFILSSKKLLLSDSGFYLCAWSDLGDEQFFGPGTRLTVL.

In the case of this clone: Other DNA sequences in the same sample also yield this CDR3. The rearrangement uses TRBV7-2 and TRBJ2-2, with a possible D match to TRBD1 (7 bases). The ends were cut back, 3 bases at V and 4 bases at J, with 9 bases in the middle. The CDR3 length is 14 residues. Germline CDR1 is SGHTA and CDR2 is FQGNSA. CDR3 sequence (DNA): TGTGCCAGCAGCTTGGAGGGGGCCACCGGGGAGCTGTTTTTT. Translated: CASSLEGATGELFF.

This chain links TRBV10-1 with TRBJ2-5, with 7 bases lining up with TRBD2. CDR1 WNHNN and CDR2 SYGVQD come from the germline V gene (reference sequence). The junction had 14 bases not matched to a gene; V was cut back by 0 bases and J by 4 bases. The CDR3 sequence is 18 residues long. The DNA for the CDR3 is TGCGCCAGCAGTGAGTCTCTAGCGGCGGGGTGGGCCCCAGAGACCCAGTACTTC. Amino acid sequence: CASSESLAAGWAPETQYF.

J is TRBJ2-7 and V is TRBV4-1; no clear D gene. Germline CDR1 reads MGHRA; CDR2 reads YSYEKL. The V gene lost 0 bases and the J gene lost 3 bases, with 9 bases spanning the gap. There are 14 residues in the CDR3. CDR3 protein: CASSQEWLGYEQYF. CDR3 coding DNA: TGCGCCAGCAGCCAAGAGTGGCTAGGCTACGAGCAGTACTTC.

This clone came up once. The J gene is TRBJ2-7, the V gene TRBV11-2, with a possible D match to TRBD2 (6 bases). The length of the CDR3 is 16 residues. Germline values: CDR1 SGHAT, CDR2 FQNNGV. V gave up 2 bases and J gave up 0 bases, with 14 bases separating them. The CDR3 bases are TGTGCCAGCAGCTTACCCTCCGCGGGGAGCTCCTACGAGCAGTACTTC. It codes for CASSLPSAGSSYEQYF. The full variable domain, rest sourced from reference TRBV11-2 and TRBJ2-7, is EAGVAQSPRYKIIEKRQSVAFWCNPISGHATLYWYQQILGQGPKLLIQFQNNGVVDDSQLPKDRFSAERLKGVDSTLKIQPAKLEDSAVYLCASSLPSAGSSYEQYFGPGTRLTVT.

J is TRBJ2-3 and V is TRBV5-1; D not certain. Trimming removed 1 base from V and 0 bases from J, with 12 bases in between. The CDR3 runs 16 residues. Germline V CDR1 and CDR2: SGHRS, YFSETQ. The CDR3 spells CASSLSQNPSTDTQYF. The CDR3 coding sequence is TGCGCCAGCAGCTTGAGTCAGAACCCTAGCACAGATACGCAGTATTTT.

The J gene is TRBJ2-1, the V gene TRBV6-5, with a tentative D call TRBD1 (5 bases). Trimming cost V 6 bases and J 3 bases, with 9 bases left between them. The CDR3 is 13 amino acids. CDR1 and CDR2 (germline): MNHEY, SVGAGI. The DNA for the CDR3 is TGTGCCAGCAGCCAGGGTTTCTACAATGAGCAGTTCTTC. Its protein product is CASSQGFYNEQFF.

CDR3 DNA: TGTGCCAGCAGAGACGGGGGCGGGGAGACCCAGTACTTC. It codes for CASRDGGGETQYF. The rearrangement joins TRBV27 to TRBJ2-5; D is possibly TRBD1 or TRBD2 (6 bases each). Germline-derived CDR1 and CDR2 are MNHEY and SMNVEV (reference sequence). Trimming took 6 bases from V and 5 from J, leaving 13 bases between them. The CDR3 runs 13 residues.

The chain uses TRBV7-8 and TRBJ2-7; no reliable D call. Trimming left V 7 bases short and J 6 bases short, with 16 bases between. The germline V gene encodes CDR1 SGHVS and CDR2 FQNEAQ. This CDR3 is built from 13 residues. The chain's CDR3 is CASTPSSVGEQYF. The CDR3, as DNA: TGTGCCAGCACTCCCAGTTCGGTTGGCGAGCAGTACTTC. Full variable domain (remainder filled in from reference TRBV7-8 and TRBJ2-7): GAGVSQSPRYKVAKRGQDVALRCDPISGHVSLFWYQQALGQGPEFLTYFQNEAQLDKSGLPSDRFFAERPEGSVSTLKIQRTQQEDSAVYLCASTPSSVGEQYFGPGTRLTVT.

Worth noting for this clone: This same CDR3 is encoded by further DNA sequences in the sample. The V and J genes are TRBV4-1 and TRBJ2-1; D unclear. In germline, CDR1 is MGHRA, CDR2 YSYEKL. V lost 1 base and J lost 5, with 6 bases in between. CDR3 size: 13 residues. In DNA form, the CDR3 reads TGCGCCAGCAGCCAAGGTAGAAACAATGAGCAGTTCTTC. Its translation is CASSQGRNNEQFF.

This sequence joins TRBV15 and TRBJ2-3; 9 bases map to TRBD2. The CDR3 is made up of 16 amino acids. From germline, CDR1 is LNHNV and CDR2 YYDKDF (reference sequence). V shed 3 bases, J shed 4 bases, and the junction held 8 bases outside the gene matches. The CDR3 region is CATSRDISGSADTQYF. As DNA, the CDR3 is TGTGCCACCAGCAGGGATATTAGCGGGAGCGCAGATACGCAGTATTTT. The variable domain in full, with the rest retrieved from reference TRBV15 and TRBJ2-3, is DAMVIQNPRYQVTQFGKPVTLSCSQTLNHNVMYWYQQKSSQAPKLLFHYYDKDFNNEADTPDNFQSRRPNTSFCFLDIRSPGLGDTAMYLCATSRDISGSADTQYFGPGTRLTVL.

The chain has TRBV5-1 and TRBJ1-1; 8 bases are a match to TRBD1. Trimming removed 4 bases from V and 3 bases from J; junction bases left unmatched: 5. The CDR3 extends over 14 amino acids. Germline CDR1 and CDR2: SGHRS and YFSETQ. CDR3 region: CASSTSTGDTEAFF. The CDR3 DNA reads as TGCGCCAGCAGCACCTCGACAGGGGACACTGAAGCTTTCTTT.

J is TRBJ1-1 and V is TRBV16; D is ambiguous. V lost 2 bases and J lost 7, with 11 bases in between. CDR1 KGHSY and CDR2 FQNENV come from the germline V gene. This CDR3 is 13 amino acids long. The CDR3 protein is CASSQVEGGEAFF. The CDR3 bases are TGTGCCAGCAGCCAAGTAGAGGGAGGTGAAGCTTTCTTT.

The chain has TRBV4-3 and TRBJ2-7, with D maybe TRBD2 (5 bases). The V end was cut by 1 base, the J end by 3 bases, with 16 bases between. CDR3 length: 16 amino acids. CDR1 and CDR2 (germline): LGHNA, YSLEER. DNA of the CDR3: TGCGCCAGCAGCCAAGTGCTGGACGAAGGGAGCTACGAGCAGTACTTC. As protein: CASSQVLDEGSYEQYF.

The chain uses TRBV4-2 and TRBJ2-7; D is unclear. CDR1 is LGHNA and CDR2 is YNFKEQ in the germline V gene. The CDR3 runs 13 residues. The germline V and J ends were trimmed by 1 base and 2 bases, with 6 bases remaining between them. The CDR3 sequence: CASSQGWAYEQYF. The CDR3 DNA follows: TGTGCCAGCAGCCAAGGGTGGGCCTACGAGCAGTACTTC.

The CDR3 region has the DNA TGTGCCAGCAGCGTTGAATGGGGAGAGAACACCGGGGAGCTGTTTTTT. Protein: CASSVEWGENTGELFF. V usage is TRBV9 and J usage is TRBJ2-2; a possible D gene is TRBD2 (5 bases). Germline CDR1 is SGDLS and CDR2 is YYNGEE. The CDR3 totals 16 residues. Deletions cut 2 bases from V and 1 base from J, with 12 bases between.

The J gene is TRBJ2-7, the V gene TRBV5-6; TRBD1 might be the D (6 bases). The CDR3 runs to 13 residues. Germline-derived CDR1 and CDR2 are SGHDT and YYEEEE. The V and J ends lost 4 bases and 3 bases respectively, with 11 bases between them. CDR3 residues: CASSVGTSYEQYF. The CDR3 region has the DNA TGTGCCAGCAGCGTGGGGACAAGCTACGAGCAGTACTTC.

The chain carries TRBV6-5 and TRBJ2-2; D perhaps matches TRBD1 (5 bases). CDR3 length: 16 residues. CDR1 is MNHEY, CDR2 SVGAGI, per germline. Trimming shortened V by 3 bases and J by 3 bases, and 14 bases separated the two germline ends. The CDR3 reads CASSYYIDSYTGELFF. CDR3 nucleotide sequence: TGTGCCAGCAGTTATTATATCGACAGTTACACCGGGGAGCTGTTTTTT.

V usage is TRBV27 and J usage is TRBJ1-6; D perhaps matches TRBD1 (6 bases). The V end lost 0 bases, the J end lost 9 bases, and 12 bases lay between the germline ends. Germline V gene lookup returns CDR1 MNHEY and CDR2 SMNVEV (reference sequence). This CDR3 spans 15 amino acids. The CDR3 reads CASSLSRQGTSPLHF. The CDR3 nucleotides are TGTGCCAGCAGTTTATCCCGGCAGGGGACTTCACCCCTCCACTTT.

This rearrangement joins TRBV7-6 to TRBJ1-6, with 7 bases that match TRBD1. This CDR3 contains 13 residues. Germline V lookup: CDR1 SGHVS, CDR2 FNYEAQ. Germline trimming cut 7 bases from V and 10 bases from J; bases unmatched to any gene: 7. The CDR3 DNA reads as TGTGCCAGCACCGACAGGGCGGAGTCACCCCTCCACTTT. This translates into CASTDRAESPLHF.